This entry lists 13 T cell receptor beta chains sequenced from one sample in a study of molecular identifiers for immune sequencing clone quantification. One entry per CDR3 protein results from TCRdb running MiXCR on the PCR reads. The sample lists nearly 55,000 distinct CDR3 sequences; approximately 40% were seen once. Sequences were obtained from naive CD8+ T cells from blood, with Jurkat cell RNA spiked in. Specified subset: FACS-sorted CD8+CD4-CCR7+CD45RA+ naive T cells. Source of these receptors: a human donor in good health. Some libraries in this study had Jurkat cell RNA spiked in.

In regard to this clonotype: Given a much more abundant clone one base away, this may be a read error. The V and J genes are TRBV4-2 and TRBJ2-3, with D perhaps matching TRBD2 (5 bases). Germline V gene data show CDR1 as LGHNA and CDR2 as YNFKEQ. The length of the CDR3 is 14 residues. CDR3 protein: CASCQEGRADTQYF. The CDR3 nucleotides read TGTGCCAGCTGCCAAGAGGGAAGGGCAGATACGCAGTATTTT.

This clonotype was counted many times. This rearrangement joins TRBV7-2 to TRBJ2-1; D is uncertain. The length of the CDR3 is 13 residues. V lost 1 base and J lost 7, with 8 bases in between. Germline CDR1 and CDR2: SGHTA and FQGNSA. CDR3 DNA: TGTGCCAGCAGCTTAGTCGCCCGAAATGAGCAGTTCTTC. This codes for CASSLVARNEQFF.

With regard to this clonotype: This could be a read error, since a much larger clone is one nucleotide away. The genes are TRBV28 and TRBJ2-7, with D maybe TRBD2 (6 bases). Between the trimmed V and J ends, which lost 11 bases and 4 bases, there was a span of 21 bases. This CDR3 is 14 amino acids long. CDR1 MDHEN and CDR2 SYDVKM come from the germline V gene. CDR3 nucleotide sequence: TGTGCCTCGTCGGGGGATTCACCCAGGTACGAGCAGTACTTC. Its protein is CASSGDSPRYEQYF.

The rearrangement links TRBV25-1 to TRBJ2-3; 9 bases align to TRBD1. The CDR3 is 13 residues long. The V and J ends lost 5 bases and 9 bases, in that order; junction bases with no gene match: 6. Germline loops: CDR1 MGHDK, CDR2 SYGVNS. This CDR3 is CASSSPGQGTQYF. CDR3 bases: TGTGCCAGCAGTTCCCCGGGACAGGGCACGCAGTATTTT.

Of note for this clonotype: This may be a read error, as it is one base from a much larger clone. The rearrangement links TRBV29-1 to TRBJ2-5; no definite D call. The germline V gene encodes CDR1 SQVTM and CDR2 ANQGSEA. CDR3 length equals 13 residues. For the CDR3, the DNA is TGCAGCGTTGACTGGGATATCCAAGAGCCCCAGTACTTC. It specifies CSVDWDIQEPQYF.

The genes are TRBV4-3 and TRBJ2-7; the D gene is possibly TRBD2 (5 bases). The CDR3 is 16 residues long. Germline CDR1 is LGHNA and CDR2 is YSLEER. Trimming took off 2 bases at V and 5 bases at J, with 19 bases between the two ends. CDR3 region: CASSQFVGPEDDEQYF. For the CDR3, the DNA is TGCGCCAGCAGCCAATTCGTGGGCCCGGAGGACGACGAGCAGTACTTC.

The chain carries TRBV7-8 and TRBJ2-7; the match to TRBD2 covers 7 bases. The CDR3 loop spans 14 amino acids. V shed 3 bases and J 4 bases; nucleotides not matched to a gene: 6. Germline loops: CDR1 SGHVS, CDR2 FQNEAQ. The CDR3 nucleotides are TGTGCCAGCAGCTTTGGGACCGGGGGGTACGAGCAGTACTTC. Protein product: CASSFGTGGYEQYF.

This clonotype is classed as medium-sized. The genes are TRBV13 and TRBJ2-4; D is unclear. From germline, CDR1 is PRHDT and CDR2 FYEKMQ (reference sequence). The CDR3 spans 16 residues. The germline V and J ends were trimmed by 1 base and 0 bases, with 10 bases remaining between them. CDR3 amino acids: CASSLADSVAKNIQYF. CDR3 bases: TGTGCCAGCAGCTTAGCCGATTCCGTAGCCAAAAACATTCAGTACTTC. The complete variable domain, with remaining parts taken from reference TRBV13 and TRBJ2-4, reads AAGVIQSPRHLIKEKRETATLKCYPIPRHDTVYWYQQGPGQDPQFLISFYEKMQSDKGSIPDRFSAQQFSDYHSELNMSSLELGDSALYFCASSLADSVAKNIQYFGAGTRLSVL.

To note about this clonotype: The missing conserved phenylalanine or tryptophan at the end of this CDR3 makes a read error likely. This chain links TRBV5-6 with TRBJ2-3, with 8 bases aligning to TRBD2. V gave up 0 bases and J gave up 0 bases; unmatched junction bases: 6. Germline V gene sequence: CDR1 SGHDT, CDR2 YYEEEE. This CDR3 spans 17 amino acids. In DNA form, the CDR3 reads TGTGCCAGCAGCTTGGAGCGGGAGCCCACTAGCACAGATACGCAGTATTCT. Translation gives CASSLEREPTSTDTQYS.

On this clonotype itself: The junction does not match germline at one end; this may be a read error. The rearrangement links TRBV6-5 to TRBJ1-4; TRBD1 aligns across 8 bases. This CDR3 comprises 15 residues. Germline CDR1 MNHEY, CDR2 SVGAGI. The CDR3 sequence is CASSQTGQGREKLLF. The DNA of the CDR3 is TGTGCCAGCAGCCAAACTGGACAGGGCAGAGAAAAACTGCTTTTT.

This clonotype was recorded at least ten times. V gene TRBV4-3 combines with J gene TRBJ2-1; D is unresolved. V was shortened by 1 base and J by 10 bases, with 8 bases between the two germline ends. The CDR3 has 12 amino acids. Germline values: CDR1 LGHNA, CDR2 YSLEER. DNA for the CDR3: TGCGCCAGCAGCCAAGGGTCTATAGAGCAGTTCTTC. This translates into CASSQGSIEQFF.

To note about this clonotype: A much larger clone differs from this one at a single base, so this may be a read error. Lacking the conserved final phenylalanine or tryptophan, this CDR3 likely reflects a read error. The rearrangement joins TRBV27 to TRBJ2-7; no clear D. Looked up from germline, CDR1 is MNHEY and CDR2 is SMNVEV (reference sequence). The V gene lost 6 bases and the J gene lost 0 bases, with 12 bases spanning the gap. The CDR3 consists of 14 residues. This CDR3 is CASSPLVASYEQYL. CDR3 DNA: TGTGCCAGCAGCCCTCTAGTCGCCTCCTACGAGCAGTACCTC.

On this clonotype itself: Being one base from a much bigger clone, this may be a read error. The rearrangement joins TRBV28 to TRBJ1-4, with D possibly being TRBD1 (5 bases). Trimming took 7 bases from V and 11 from J, leaving 17 bases between them. CDR3 length: 13 amino acids. Per germline, CDR1 MDHEN and CDR2 SYDVKM. The CDR3 reads CASTSPLRAKLFF. Written as DNA, the CDR3 is TGTGCCAGCACATCACCCCTCAGGGCCAAACTGTTTTTT. Together with reference TRBV28 and TRBJ1-4, the CDR3 gives the full variable domain: DVKVTQSSRYLVKRTGEKVFLECVQDMDHENMFWYRQDPGLGLRLIYFSYDVKMKEKGDIPEGYSVSREKKERFSLILESASTNQTSMYLCASTSPLRAKLFFGSGTQLSVL.